Each of the 29 T cell receptor beta chains below was sequenced from the same sample in a study of blood T cells in healthy people across ages. For the second PCR, which ran for roughly 6 to 12 cycles, a sample-barcoded 5' primer and a J-beta primer mix were used. MiXCR was run by TCRdb on the 5' RACE reads, yielding one entry per CDR3 protein. In the table there are some 760,000 distinct CDR3 sequences, 25% of which are singletons. This sample was shared with a second study, whose subject was T cells of mothers and their children.

Sample: blood. The receptors come from a boy between 10 and 17 years old in good health.

This chain joins TRBV2 and TRBJ1-2; a possible D gene is TRBD1 (6 bases). V was pared by 7 bases and J by 9 bases, with 21 bases between. Per germline, CDR1 SNHLY and CDR2 FYNNEI. The CDR3 totals 14 residues. The CDR3 sequence is CASMPVGGRGSYTF. Written as DNA, the CDR3 is TGTGCCAGCATGCCGGTGGGGGGCCGAGGGAGCTACACCTTC.

The V and J genes are TRBV12-5 and TRBJ2-4; possible D gene TRBD1, 5 bases. In germline, CDR1 is LGHNT, CDR2 FRNRAP. V gave up 6 bases and J gave up 7 bases, with 10 bases separating them. This CDR3 is 12 amino acids long. The CDR3 spells CASGGAPNIQYF. DNA for the CDR3: TGTGCTAGTGGAGGGGCCCCGAACATTCAGTACTTC. Using reference TRBV12-5 and TRBJ2-4 for the parts outside the CDR3, the full variable domain is DARVTQTPRHKVTEMGQEVTMRCQPILGHNTVFWYRQTMMQGLELLAYFRNRAPLDDSGMPKDRFSAEMPDATLATLKIQPSEPRDSAVYFCASGGAPNIQYFGAGTRLSVL.

V usage is TRBV6-1 and J usage is TRBJ2-5; 7 bases match TRBD2. Germline-derived CDR1 and CDR2 are MNHNS and SASEGT. V lost 6 bases and J lost 5; bases outside the gene matches: 9. There are 14 residues in the CDR3. The CDR3 loop is CASRPGGGRETQYF. DNA for the CDR3: TGTGCCAGCAGACCGGGCGGGGGTCGGGAGACCCAGTACTTC.

The genes are TRBV6-5 and TRBJ2-1; no firm D call. Germline V CDR1 and CDR2: MNHEY, SVGAGI. This CDR3 region has 13 residues. With 0 bases removed from V and 9 bases from J, the gap between germline ends came to 9 bases. CDR3 sequence (DNA): TGTGCCAGCAGTTACTCGACGTTAGGTGAGCAGTTCTTC. It is translated as CASSYSTLGEQFF.

There are a few counts of this clonotype. The chain is built from TRBV13 and TRBJ1-1, with D unclear. Deletions cut 7 bases from V and 0 bases from J, with 12 bases between. Germline V lookup: CDR1 PRHDT, CDR2 FYEKMQ (reference sequence). This CDR3 has 14 residues. The CDR3: CASKGEVMNTEAFF. CDR3 nucleotides: TGTGCCAGCAAAGGAGAAGTCATGAACACTGAAGCTTTCTTT.

The chain uses TRBV6-2 or TRBV6-3 and TRBJ2-7; D is unclear. The CDR3 length is 17 residues. In germline, CDR1 is MNHEY, CDR2 SVGEGT. Trimming cost V 0 bases and J 0 bases, with 15 bases left between them. CDR3 sequence (DNA): TGTGCCAGCAGTTACTCGCCTTATTCTCCTAGCTCCTACGAGCAGTACTTC. It codes for CASSYSPYSPSSYEQYF.

CDR3 DNA: TGTGCCAGCAGTCTTGGGGACAAGGATTACGAGCAGTACTTC. Its protein is CASSLGDKDYEQYF. The V call is TRBV27, the J call TRBJ2-7; D perhaps matches TRBD1 (6 bases). CDR3 length: 14 amino acids. In germline, CDR1 is MNHEY, CDR2 SMNVEV (reference sequence). Trimming took 5 bases from V and 4 from J, leaving 15 bases between them.

This clonotype has a handful of counts. The chain couples TRBV5-1 to TRBJ2-7; D might be TRBD1 (6 bases). V gave up 0 bases and J gave up 4 bases, with 11 bases separating them. Looked up from germline, CDR1 is SGHRS and CDR2 is YFSETQ. This CDR3 has 14 residues. CDR3 nucleotides: TGCGCCAGCAGCTTGGGGGACAACCGTTACGAGCAGTACTTC. It codes for CASSLGDNRYEQYF.

This clonotype came up once. This rearrangement joins TRBV12-3 or TRBV12-4 to TRBJ1-1; 11 bases agree with TRBD1. This CDR3 spans 16 amino acids. V was clipped by 3 bases and J by 4 bases; unmatched bases: 7. The CDR3 sequence is CASSFITGTGGTEAFF. The DNA for the CDR3 is TGTGCCAGCAGTTTCATTACCGGGACAGGGGGCACTGAAGCTTTCTTT.

This clonotype was counted a few times. The chain carries TRBV4-3 and TRBJ2-6, with no clear D. The V gene's germline CDR1 is LGHNA and CDR2 YSLEER. V lost 4 bases to trimming and J lost 4 bases, with 8 bases between them. The CDR3 has 14 amino acids. The CDR3 DNA sequence: TGCGCCAGCAGCCGGGTTGCAGGGGCCAACGTCCTGACTTTC. Protein: CASSRVAGANVLTF.

This clonotype was detected only a few times. V and J are TRBV18 and TRBJ2-2; D is possibly TRBD1 or TRBD2 (5 bases each). CDR1 KGHSH and CDR2 LQKENI come from the germline V gene. This CDR3 region has 17 residues. V lost 5 bases to trimming and J lost 3 bases, with 19 bases between them. The CDR3 loop is CASSSGLQGVHTGELFF. In DNA, the CDR3 is TGTGCCAGCTCATCGGGCCTTCAGGGAGTTCACACCGGGGAGCTGTTTTTT. The full variable domain, its missing parts supplied by reference TRBV18 and TRBJ2-2, is NAGVMQNPRHLVRRRGQEARLRCSPMKGHSHVYWYRQLPEEGLKFMVYLQKENIIDESGMPKERFSAEFPKEGPSILRIQQVVRGDSAAYFCASSSGLQGVHTGELFFGEGSRLTVL.

To note about this clonotype: An end of the junction does not agree with germline; a read error may underlie this. The V gene is TRBV12-3 or TRBV12-4, the J gene TRBJ2-1; D call uncertain. The CDR3 runs to 18 residues. In DNA, the CDR3 is TGTGCCAGCAGTTTAGATGAAGTTTGGGGTTCCTCCTACTATGAGCAGTTCTTC. This translates into CASSLDEVWGSSYYEQFF.

The V gene is TRBV5-1, the J gene TRBJ2-3, with unresolved D. CDR1 is SGHRS and CDR2 is YFSETQ in the germline V gene. This CDR3 has 13 residues. V was clipped by 4 bases and J by 5 bases, with 11 bases between them. The CDR3 DNA sequence: TGCGCCAGCAGCCTACAGTGGAGAGATACGCAGTATTTT. Translation gives CASSLQWRDTQYF.

The chain carries TRBV5-1 and TRBJ2-5; D remains ambiguous. The ends were cut back, 0 bases at V and 4 bases at J, with 7 bases in the middle. This CDR3 has 13 residues. Germline-derived CDR1 and CDR2 are SGHRS and YFSETQ. The CDR3: CASSLDYTETQYF. CDR3 coding DNA: TGCGCCAGCAGCTTGGACTACACAGAGACCCAGTACTTC.

This clonotype was counted only a few times. The chain has TRBV7-2 and TRBJ2-5; the match to TRBD2 covers 11 bases. The CDR3 sequence is 17 residues long. V lost 4 bases to trimming and J lost 7 bases; unmatched junction nucleotides: 14. Germline loops: CDR1 SGHTA, CDR2 FQGNSA. The chain's CDR3 is CASSSIVGPSGGTTQYF. Written as DNA, the CDR3 is TGTGCCAGCAGCTCCATAGTAGGGCCTAGCGGGGGGACGACCCAGTACTTC.

This chain uses TRBV7-9 with TRBJ2-2; D is ambiguous. Trimming left V 1 base short and J 10 bases short, with 10 bases between. The germline V gene has CDR1 SEHNR and CDR2 FQNEAQ (reference sequence). The CDR3 is 13 amino acids. The CDR3 spells CASSLVFGAELFF. The CDR3 DNA is TGTGCCAGCAGCTTAGTTTTTGGCGCGGAGCTGTTTTTT.

The chain has TRBV29-1 and TRBJ2-5, with D possibly matching TRBD2 (6 bases). CDR3 size: 14 residues. The germline CDR1 and CDR2 sequences are SQVTM and ANQGSEA. Trimming removed 6 bases at V and 1 base at J, with 15 bases between. The DNA of the CDR3 is TGCAGCGTAGCTGGAGGGGCGAGCCAAGAGACCCAGTACTTC. It codes for CSVAGGASQETQYF.

The chain uses TRBV11-2 and TRBJ2-7, with D unclear. The CDR3 runs to 11 residues. Trimming left V 4 bases short and J 5 bases short, with 6 bases between. CDR1 is SGHAT, CDR2 FQNNGV, per germline. The CDR3 coding sequence is TGTGCCAGCAGCTCCAATGACGAGCAGTACTTC. It specifies CASSSNDEQYF.

A note on this clonotype: It is unclear where the CDR3 begins or ends on the DNA, so no DNA is shown, and the CDR3 is as TCRdb lists it. The CDR3: CASSVGGGNERFF. This chain uses TRBV9 with TRBJ2-1. The CDR3 is made up of 13 amino acids, end residues included. Germline V gene sequence: CDR1 SGDLS, CDR2 YYNGEE.

The V call is TRBV6-1, the J call TRBJ1-1; D might be TRBD1 (6 bases). Germline loops: CDR1 MNHNS, CDR2 SASEGT. V was pared by 2 bases and J by 8 bases, with 18 bases between. The CDR3 spans 15 residues. CDR3 sequence: CASSEFRTGSPEAFF. The CDR3 nucleotides are TGTGCCAGCAGTGAATTCCGTACAGGGTCACCAGAAGCTTTCTTT.

This chain links TRBV28 with TRBJ2-7; D is uncertain. Trimming stripped 8 bases from V and 6 bases from J, with 14 bases between. Germline V gene lookup returns CDR1 MDHEN and CDR2 SYDVKM. The CDR3 runs 12 residues. The CDR3: CASRRPGGEQYV. The CDR3 DNA is TGTGCCAGCCGCAGGCCAGGTGGCGAGCAGTACGTC.

This chain joins TRBV20-1 and TRBJ2-3; the D gene could be TRBD1 or TRBD2 (6 bases each). The CDR3 totals 14 residues. V lost 6 bases and J 3 bases, leaving 16 bases between the germline ends. Germline loops: CDR1 DFQATT, CDR2 SNEGSKA (reference sequence). The CDR3 DNA follows: TGCAGTGCCCCTAAAGGGGGGCGTACAGATACGCAGTATTTT. Encoded protein: CSAPKGGRTDTQYF.

The sample holds a few counts of this clonotype. This rearrangement joins TRBV6-1 to TRBJ2-5; 15 bases fit TRBD2. The DNA end is more similar to TRBJ2-1, so the J call may be wrong. CDR1 and CDR2 from the germline V gene are MNHNS and SASEGT. The CDR3 consists of 13 residues. The CDR3 sequence is CASSGTSGRDQFF. The CDR3 DNA sequence: TGTGCCAGCAGTGGGACTAGCGGGAGGGACCAGTTCTTC.

V and J are TRBV12-3 or TRBV12-4 and TRBJ1-4; 9 bases agree with TRBD1. The CDR3 totals 16 residues. J gave up 5 bases and V 2 bases, and 6 bases lay outside the gene matches. For the CDR3, the DNA is TGTGCCAGCAGTTTAAACCGCGGGACAGGGAATGAAAAACTGTTTTTT. Protein product: CASSLNRGTGNEKLFF.

This chain links TRBV7-3 with TRBJ2-5; D is possibly TRBD2 (6 bases). The J call may not be correct, given that the DNA end is closer to TRBJ2-1. The CDR3 is 15 residues long. CDR1 is SGHTA and CDR2 is FQGTGA in the germline V gene. CDR3 sequence: CASRAGTGQRNEQFF. The CDR3 region has the DNA TGTGCCAGCAGGGCCGGGACTGGCCAACGCAATGAGCAGTTCTTC.

This chain connects TRBV5-1 to TRBJ2-6; weak D call: TRBD1 (5 bases). The germline V gene has CDR1 SGHRS and CDR2 YFSETQ. V lost 3 bases to trimming and J lost 0 bases, with 16 bases between them. The CDR3 consists of 18 residues. CDR3 region: CASSSDLQAISGANVLTF. For the CDR3, the DNA is TGCGCCAGCAGCTCGGACCTACAGGCTATCTCTGGGGCCAACGTCCTGACTTTC. Full variable domain (missing parts from reference TRBV5-1 and TRBJ2-6): KAGVTQTPRYLIKTRGQQVTLSCSPISGHRSVSWYQQTPGQGLQFLFEYFSETQRNKGNFPGRFSGRQFSNSRSEMNVSTLELGDSALYLCASSSDLQAISGANVLTFGAGSRLTVL.

This clonotype appeared a few times. The chain carries TRBV6-2 or TRBV6-3 and TRBJ2-1; tentative D call: TRBD2 (5 bases). V was pared by 8 bases and J by 3 bases, with 17 bases between. The CDR3 runs 15 residues. Germline CDR1 and CDR2: MNHEY and SVGEGT. The chain's CDR3 is CASASREWGYNEQFF. For the CDR3, the DNA is TGTGCCAGCGCTTCGAGGGAGTGGGGCTACAATGAGCAGTTCTTC.

This chain connects TRBV25-1 to TRBJ2-3; possible D gene TRBD1, 6 bases. Trimming pared 5 bases from V and 2 bases from J, leaving 17 bases between. The CDR3 spans 16 residues. The germline gives CDR1 MGHDK, CDR2 SYGVNS. CDR3 in amino acids: CASSLSGTSPTDTQYF. CDR3 in DNA: TGTGCCAGCAGTCTCTCCGGGACAAGCCCCACAGATACGCAGTATTTT.

The CDR3 bases are TGTGCCAGCAGCTTACTCGGCCCTGAACCCTACGAGCAGTACTTC. This translates into CASSLLGPEPYEQYF. V is TRBV7-9 and J is TRBJ2-7; D gene uncertain. V lost 2 bases, J lost 2 bases, and 13 bases lay in between. The CDR3 runs 15 residues. CDR1 is SEHNR, CDR2 FQNEAQ, per germline (reference sequence).